Following are 4 T cell receptor beta chains from one sample sequenced in a study of cytomegalovirus exposure and HLA in healthy donors. Amplification used 60 Vbeta primers and 13 Jbeta primers. Profiled with immunoSEQ multiplex PCR; TCRdb holds only in-frame clones, not every one. The data contain fewer than 250,000 clones, about 77% of them singletons. Sequenced: PBMCs. These receptors all come from a man younger than 40 in good health and CMV-seropositive.

Turning to this clone: Other DNA sequences of this sample code for an identical CDR3. V usage is TRBV30 and J usage is TRBJ1-3; tentatively, D is TRBD1 (6 bases). Between the trimmed V and J ends, which lost 1 base and 2 bases, there was a span of 9 bases. Germline V gene lookup returns CDR1 GTSNPN and CDR2 SVGIG (reference sequence). This CDR3 comprises 14 residues. The DNA for the CDR3 is TGTGCCTGGAGTGGAGGGGGAACTGGAAACACCATATATTTT. Amino acid sequence: CAWSGGGTGNTIYF.

The chain carries TRBV27 and TRBJ2-3, with 10 bases that match TRBD1. Germline-derived CDR1 and CDR2 are MNHEY and SMNVEV (reference sequence). The CDR3 loop spans 15 amino acids. V dropped 5 bases and J dropped 8; count of bases not matched to a gene: 10. CDR3 region: CASSVGDRGQGTQYF. As DNA, the CDR3 is TGTGCCAGCAGTGTAGGCGACAGGGGGCAGGGTACGCAGTATTTT.

The V gene is TRBV28, the J gene TRBJ2-1, with 9 bases aligning to TRBD2. In germline, CDR1 is MDHEN, CDR2 SYDVKM. The length of the CDR3 is 15 residues. J gave up 6 bases and V 3 bases, and 6 bases lay outside the gene matches. CDR3 protein: CASSFPSGVPNEQFF. In nucleotides, the CDR3 is TGTGCCAGCAGTTTCCCTAGCGGGGTCCCCAATGAGCAGTTCTTC.

The V call is TRBV19, the J call TRBJ2-4; the D gene is possibly TRBD2 (5 bases). The CDR3 contains 13 residues. Looked up from germline, CDR1 is LNHDA and CDR2 is SQIVND (reference sequence). Trimming removed 6 bases from V and 9 bases from J, with 15 bases in between. The CDR3 DNA sequence: TGTGCCAGTAGAACGACCGGCCGGGGCATTCAGTACTTC. It specifies CASRTTGRGIQYF.